The table lists the clone carrying this T cell receptor (beta chain) with a few counts. Its antigen is unknown. This entry is derived from a study of human T cells and chemical hapten exposure. Across the whole study: Patch testing was performed with 0.01% DPC on the upper back, with reading at 6 days. Study-wide results and limits: Patch test score showed a positive correlation with PT1 expanded TCR counts. The number of TCRs above 1 in 1000 frequency did not change after DPC sensitization.

Time point specified: patch test 3, about 24 weeks after DPC sensitization. Treatment described: therapeutic diphenylcyclopropenone sensitization with weekly scalp DPC. The library tagged individual cDNA molecules with unique molecular identifiers. A single record per CDR3 protein comes from TCRdb applying MiXCR to the RACE reads. The profile covers 55,000 to 80,000 distinct CDR3 sequences, with 11% appearing a single time and about 2% taken by the ten largest. Per the germline V gene, CDR1 is MNHEY and CDR2 is SVGEGT. This CDR3 region has 14 residues. Trimming cost V 4 bases and J 0 bases, with 7 bases left between them.

The TCR sequence derives from a woman younger than 45 with alopecia areata. Some clones in this sample may be carry-over from other donors' samples. Specimen: whole blood, collected in connection with sensitization to the hapten diphenylcyclopropenone (DPC). The chain employs TRBV6-2 or TRBV6-3 and TRBJ2-1; D is unresolved. The CDR3 region has the DNA TGTGCCAGCAGTTTCCACAGCTCCTACAATGAGCAGTTCTTC. It translates to CASSFHSSYNEQFF.